Below are 13 T cell receptor beta chains sequenced from a single sample in a study of PD-L1 blockade in urothelial cancer. Sequenced by immunoSEQ multiplex PCR; TCRdb stores in-frame clones only, minus some. The sample has 50,000 to 60,000 clones; roughly 84% are singletons. Here the sequenced sample was PBMCs, taken around atezolizumab (anti-PD-L1) treatment. All receptors come from a man aged 40-50 years with urothelial cancer.

This chain uses TRBV6-5 with TRBJ2-1, with D perhaps TRBD2 (6 bases). Germline V gene lookup returns CDR1 MNHEY and CDR2 SVGAGI. The germline V and J ends were trimmed by 6 bases and 3 bases, with 15 bases remaining between them. This CDR3 is built from 15 residues. This CDR3 is CASRLDRGGYNEQFF. The DNA of the CDR3 is TGTGCCAGCAGATTAGATCGGGGAGGCTACAATGAGCAGTTCTTC.

This chain connects TRBV28 to TRBJ1-1; no firm D call. V lost 2 bases and J lost 3, with 10 bases in between. The CDR3 length is 14 residues. Germline CDR1 reads MDHEN; CDR2 reads SYDVKM. CDR3 bases: TGTGCCAGCAGTTTAGGAGGGTGGGACACTGAAGCTTTCTTT. It encodes CASSLGGWDTEAFF.

The gene calls are TRBV5-6 and TRBJ2-7; 8 bases match TRBD1. Germline CDR1 is SGHDT and CDR2 is YYEEEE. Germline trimming cut 3 bases from V and 2 bases from J; bases unmatched to any gene: 4. The CDR3 loop spans 14 amino acids. The DNA for the CDR3 is TGTGCCAGCAGCTCCGGACAGGGCGCCTACGAGCAGTACTTC. Residues: CASSSGQGAYEQYF. Looking up the rest from reference TRBV5-6 and TRBJ2-7 gives the full variable domain: DAGVTQSPTHLIKTRGQQVTLRCSPKSGHDTVSWYQQALGQGPQFIFQYYEEEERQRGNFPDRFSGHQFPNYSSELNVNALLLGDSALYLCASSSGQGAYEQYFGPGTRLTVT.

As regards this clone: Other DNA sequences in this specimen translate into the identical CDR3. J is TRBJ2-2 and V is TRBV7-3, with 8 bases matching TRBD1. The CDR3 has 13 amino acids. CDR1 is SGHTA, CDR2 FQGTGA, per germline. Trimming took 5 bases from V and 5 from J; bases not matched to a gene: 1. The CDR3 region is CASSHRGTGELFF. CDR3 nucleotide sequence: TGTGCCAGCAGCCACAGGGGGACCGGGGAGCTGTTTTTT.

This clone was seen just once. CDR3 bases: TGTGCCAGCAGTTGGACAGGTGAGAATGAAGCTTTCTTT. It translates to CASSWTGENEAFF. The V call is TRBV5-4, the J call TRBJ1-1, with 7 nucleotides matching TRBD1. The CDR3 is 13 amino acids. V lost 5 bases and J lost 7; bases outside the gene matches: 8. CDR1 SGHNT and CDR2 YYREEE come from the germline V gene (reference sequence).

The rearrangement links TRBV4-1 to TRBJ2-1; TRBD2 agrees at 8 bases. Trimming took 2 bases from V and 7 from J; bases not matched to a gene: 7. The CDR3 loop spans 15 amino acids. Per the germline V gene, CDR1 is MGHRA and CDR2 is YSYEKL. CDR3 sequence reads: CASSQPRSGRNEQFF. The CDR3 nucleotides are TGCGCCAGCAGCCAACCCCGCAGCGGGAGAAATGAGCAGTTCTTC.

The rearrangement joins TRBV9 to TRBJ2-2; a weak D match, TRBD2 (6 bases). The CDR3 covers 15 residues. CDR1 is SGDLS, CDR2 YYNGEE, per germline. Trimming removed 0 bases from V and 6 bases from J, with 12 bases in between. CDR3 coding DNA: TGTGCCAGCAGCGTAGCTACGGAGCGGGCCGGGGAGCTGTTTTTT. Amino acids: CASSVATERAGELFF.

This clone is deemed medium-sized. The chain uses TRBV4-1 and TRBJ2-2; TRBD2 aligns across 10 bases. V shed 0 bases and J 8 bases; nucleotides not matched to a gene: 9. This CDR3 contains 17 residues. CDR1 and CDR2 from the germline V gene are MGHRA and YSYEKL. The CDR3 coding sequence is TGCGCCAGCAGCCAAGACGGGCTAGCGGGAGTAACGGGGGAGCTGTTTTTT. Protein sequence: CASSQDGLAGVTGELFF.

The genes are TRBV7-3 and TRBJ2-3, with 10 bases identical to TRBD2. The ends lost 1 base at V and 1 base at J; junction bases unmatched: 8. Germline V gene lookup returns CDR1 SGHTA and CDR2 FQGTGA. The CDR3 is made up of 18 amino acids. The CDR3 here is CASSLIASGSIRTDTQYF. The CDR3, as DNA: TGTGCCAGCAGCTTAATCGCTAGCGGGAGTATTCGCACAGATACGCAGTATTTT.

V and J are TRBV28 and TRBJ1-1; tentatively, D is TRBD1 (5 bases). V lost 2 bases and J 2 bases, leaving 9 bases between the germline ends. The CDR3 extends over 14 amino acids. The germline V gene has CDR1 MDHEN and CDR2 SYDVKM. DNA for the CDR3: TGTGCCAGCAGTTTAAATCAGGGAAACACTGAAGCTTTCTTT. This codes for CASSLNQGNTEAFF.

V and J are TRBV28 and TRBJ2-1; 7 nucleotides agree with TRBD2. Germline V gene sequence: CDR1 MDHEN, CDR2 SYDVKM. J lost 5 bases, V lost 6 bases, and 22 bases had no gene match. This CDR3 contains 19 residues. CDR3 in amino acids: CASSPGWGSGEGQNNEQFF. The DNA for the CDR3 is TGTGCCAGCAGCCCCGGTTGGGGGAGCGGGGAGGGCCAAAACAATGAGCAGTTCTTC. Full variable domain (missing parts from reference TRBV28 and TRBJ2-1): DVKVTQSSRYLVKRTGEKVFLECVQDMDHENMFWYRQDPGLGLRLIYFSYDVKMKEKGDIPEGYSVSREKKERFSLILESASTNQTSMYLCASSPGWGSGEGQNNEQFFGPGTRLTVL.

The chain employs TRBV11-3 and TRBJ2-2; D is uncertain. The CDR3 totals 13 residues. Germline-derived CDR1 and CDR2 are SGHNT and YENEEA. Trimming left V 6 bases short and J 7 bases short, with 12 bases between. This chain's CDR3 is CASSSGWNGELFF. CDR3 bases: TGTGCCAGCAGTTCCGGGTGGAACGGGGAGCTGTTTTTT.

This rearrangement joins TRBV2 to TRBJ2-5; 9 bases align to TRBD2. Germline trimming cut 8 bases from V and 5 bases from J; bases unmatched to any gene: 9. This CDR3 region has 14 residues. Germline CDR1 is SNHLY and CDR2 is FYNNEI. CDR3 region: CASGPAGGYETQYF. Here the CDR3 DNA reads TGTGCCAGCGGCCCAGCGGGAGGTTATGAGACCCAGTACTTC.